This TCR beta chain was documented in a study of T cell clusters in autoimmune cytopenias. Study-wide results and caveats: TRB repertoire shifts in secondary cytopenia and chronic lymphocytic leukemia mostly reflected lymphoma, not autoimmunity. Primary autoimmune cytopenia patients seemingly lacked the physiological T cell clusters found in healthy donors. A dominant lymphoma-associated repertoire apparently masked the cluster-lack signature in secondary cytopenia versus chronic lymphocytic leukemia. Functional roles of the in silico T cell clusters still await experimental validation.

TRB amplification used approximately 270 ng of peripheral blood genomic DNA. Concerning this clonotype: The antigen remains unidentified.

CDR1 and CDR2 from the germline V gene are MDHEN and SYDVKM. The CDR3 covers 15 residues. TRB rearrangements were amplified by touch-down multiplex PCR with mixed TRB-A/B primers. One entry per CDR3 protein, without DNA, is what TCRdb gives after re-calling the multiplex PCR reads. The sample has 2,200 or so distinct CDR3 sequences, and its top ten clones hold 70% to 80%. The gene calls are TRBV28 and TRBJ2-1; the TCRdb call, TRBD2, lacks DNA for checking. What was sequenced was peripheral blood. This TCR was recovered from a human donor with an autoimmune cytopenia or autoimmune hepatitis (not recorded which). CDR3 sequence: CASSGWGGSRNEQFF.